The T cell receptor beta chain described here comes from a study of PD-1 blockade in mismatch repair-deficient tumors. As for the study in general: Enrolled about 2013-2017, patients had progressing, pretreated mismatch repair-deficient cancers of more than ten types. Study results and limitations: After pembrolizumab, tumor-resident clones rose rapidly, then generally contracted before radiologic responses.

Turning to this clone: No antigen is known for it.

The CDR3 is made up of 13 amino acids. V was shortened by 0 bases and J by 3 bases, with 8 bases between the two germline ends. Germline V gene sequence: CDR1 GTSNPN, CDR2 SVGIG (reference sequence). Sequencing used immunoSEQ multiplex PCR; TCRdb keeps in-frame clones, though not all of them. The sample consists of 40,000 to 60,000 clones, more than 65% of them appearing once. Every patient had mismatch repair deficiency by PCR or immunohistochemistry. A few pembrolizumab responders had their TCRs sequenced. This receptor was taken from an adult with mismatch repair-deficient cancer. The sample was peripheral blood, taken approximately 18 weeks after starting pembrolizumab. The rearrangement uses TRBV30 and TRBJ2-5; TRBD2 is a possible D gene (6 bases). The CDR3 sequence is CAWSVGGEETQYF. For the CDR3, the DNA is TGTGCCTGGAGTGTTGGCGGGGAAGAGACCCAGTACTTC.